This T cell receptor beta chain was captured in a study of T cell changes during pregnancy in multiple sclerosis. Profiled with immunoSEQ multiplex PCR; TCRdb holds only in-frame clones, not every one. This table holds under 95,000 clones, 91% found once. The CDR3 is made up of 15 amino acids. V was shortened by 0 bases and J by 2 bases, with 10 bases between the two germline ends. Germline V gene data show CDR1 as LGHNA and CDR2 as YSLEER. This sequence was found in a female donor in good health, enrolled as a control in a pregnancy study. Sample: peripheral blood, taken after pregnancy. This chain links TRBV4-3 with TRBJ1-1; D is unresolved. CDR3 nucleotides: TGCGCCAGCAGCCAAGAGGTCAGACAAAACACTGAAGCTTTCTTT. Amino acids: CASSQEVRQNTEAFF.